The rows below give T cell receptor beta chains drawn from one sample of a study of T-cell memory formation after mild COVID-19. TCRdb passed the 5' RACE reads through MiXCR, listing each CDR3 protein once. The repertoire has around 310,000 distinct CDR3 sequences, 20% to 25% of them found once; the top ten carry 20% to 25%. The sample taken for sequencing was PBMCs or a T cell subset sorted from them (not recorded which). Receptor source: a man aged 18-30 years who had mild COVID-19 (a few samples of this study predate the infection). Cell type and time point are not known. CDR3s include the opening cysteine and the closing phenylalanine or tryptophan. The D gene is left open where the match is weak. Expanded clones are given a class, and other clones once, few, many or no size at all.

>NA|TRBV20-1|TRBJ2-2|NA
CSAIRGGRTGELFF
TGCAGTGCAATTAGGGGGGGACGCACCGGGGAGCTGTTTTTT
>few|TRBV5-1|TRBJ2-4|NA
CASSLLGTAENIQYF
TGCGCCAGCAGCTTGCTTGGGACGGCGGAAAACATTCAGTACTTC
>NA|TRBV6-2/TRBV6-3|TRBJ1-1|NA
CASRAGVRRELFF
TGTGCCAGCAGGGCAGGGGTGCGTCGGGAGCTTTTCTTT
>NA|TRBV5-5|TRBJ1-1|NA
CASSPPRNTEAFF
TGTGCCAGCAGTCCACCAAGGAACACTGAAGCTTTCTTT
>few|TRBV7-9|TRBJ2-2|NA
CASSLGWDRTGELFF
TGTGCCAGCAGCTTAGGCTGGGATCGCACCGGGGAGCTGTTTTTT
>NA|TRBV28|TRBJ2-2|TRBD1
CASSGFGTQGYTGELFF
TGTGCCAGCAGTGGGTTCGGAACACAGGGGTACACCGGGGAGCTGTTTTTT
>few|TRBV12-3/TRBV12-4|TRBJ2-7|NA
CASSPHSSGASYEQYF
TGTGCCAGCAGTCCCCACTCGTCCGGGGCCTCCTACGAGCAGTACTTC
>many|TRBV5-1|TRBJ1-5|NA
CASSLDAERQPQHF
TGCGCCAGCAGCTTGGATGCCGAAAGGCAGCCCCAGCATTTT
>NA|TRBV15|TRBJ2-7|TRBD2
CATSRDSSGGYEQYF
TGTGCCACCAGCAGAGATTCAAGCGGGGGTTACGAGCAGTACTTC
>NA|TRBV4-1|TRBJ2-3|TRBD1
CASSQERTGVSDTQYF
TGCGCCAGCAGCCAAGAACGAACAGGGGTTTCAGATACGCAGTATTTT
>few|TRBV20-1|TRBJ2-2|TRBD1
CSARQGEKTGELFF
TGCAGTGCTAGACAGGGGGAAAAGACCGGGGAGCTGTTTTTT
>NA|TRBV15|TRBJ2-5|TRBD2
CATSRDRTSGGKETQYF
TGTGCCACCAGCAGAGATCGGACTAGCGGGGGGAAAGAGACCCAGTACTTC
>few|TRBV12-3/TRBV12-4|TRBJ2-3|TRBD2
CASSSSGGANTQYF
TGTGCCAGCAGTTCGAGCGGGGGGGCCAATACGCAGTATTTT
>NA|TRBV5-4|TRBJ2-1|NA
CASSQRGLYNEQFF
TGTGCCAGCAGCCAACGGGGACTGTACAATGAGCAGTTCTTC
>many|TRBV14|TRBJ1-2|TRBD1
CASSHQGAYGYTF
TGTGCCAGCAGCCATCAGGGGGCCTATGGCTACACCTTC
>many|TRBV7-2|TRBJ2-5|NA
CATCPRRAGETQYF
TGTGCCACCTGCCCCCGGCGGGCGGGAGAGACCCAGTACTTC
>few|TRBV7-9|TRBJ1-3|NA
CASSFSVAIYF
TGTGCCAGCAGCTTCTCCGTCGCCATATATTTT
>NA|TRBV7-2|TRBJ2-5|NA
CASSLSNGGETQYF
TGTGCCAGCAGCTTAAGTAACGGGGGCGAGACCCAGTACTTC
>NA|TRBV5-4|TRBJ2-1|TRBD2
CASSPGTSGGGLFF
TGTGCCAGCAGCCCCGGGACTAGCGGGGGGGGGTTGTTCTTC
>NA|TRBV7-2|TRBJ2-2|TRBD2
CASSRGGAWTGELFF
TGTGCCAGCAGCCGCGGGGGGGCATGGACCGGGGAGCTGTTTTTT
>NA|TRBV6-2/TRBV6-3|TRBJ2-1|TRBD2
CASSYGAGPWDEQFF
TGTGCCAGCAGTTACGGAGCGGGGCCTTGGGATGAGCAGTTCTTC
>NA|TRBV12-5|TRBJ2-1|NA
CASGSTIFGRVVSNEQFF
TGTGCTAGTGGTTCCACTATATTCGGCAGGGTTGTCTCCAATGAGCAGTTCTTC
>NA|TRBV24-1|TRBJ2-5|TRBD1
CATSVFRGRLETQYF
TGTGCCACCAGTGTCTTCAGGGGGCGGTTGGAGACCCAGTACTTC
>NA|TRBV20-1|TRBJ2-3|NA
CSARDRRGPVTQYF
TGCAGTGCTAGAGATCGCCGGGGTCCCGTTACGCAGTATTTT
>NA|TRBV11-3|TRBJ2-5|NA
CASSMGGAQETQYF
TGTGCCAGCAGTATGGGCGGGGCCCAAGAGACCCAGTACTTC
>NA|TRBV10-2|TRBJ2-4|NA
CASSHGRGSNIQYF
TGCGCCAGCAGTCACGGACGGGGCTCAAACATTCAGTACTTC
>NA|TRBV6-6|TRBJ1-5|NA
CASSYSGKQPQHF
TGTGCCAGCAGTTACTCGGGGAAACAGCCCCAGCATTTT
>many|TRBV12-3/TRBV12-4|TRBJ2-1|TRBD2
CASSSTSGGAGEQFF
TGTGCCAGCAGTTCCACTAGCGGGGGGGCCGGTGAGCAGTTCTTC
>few|TRBV11-2|TRBJ2-2|TRBD1
CASSSTGVELFF
TGTGCCAGCAGCTCGACAGGGGTCGAGCTGTTTTTT
>NA|TRBV4-1|TRBJ1-4|NA
CASRVATNEKLFF
TGCGCCAGCAGGGTAGCAACTAATGAAAAACTGTTTTTT
>NA|TRBV5-1|TRBJ1-1|NA
CASSLELGSEAFF
TGCGCCAGCAGCTTGGAATTGGGTTCTGAAGCTTTCTTT
>many|TRBV6-6|TRBJ2-2|TRBD2
CASSLGLAGELFF
TGTGCCAGCAGTCTTGGACTAGCGGGGGAGCTGTTTTTT
>few|TRBV7-9|TRBJ2-2|TRBD2
CASSLAAGGFAGELFF
TGTGCCAGCAGCTTAGCAGCGGGGGGCTTCGCCGGGGAGCTGTTTTTT
>NA|TRBV5-1|TRBJ2-1|NA
CASSLARVTNEQFF
TGCGCCAGCAGCTTGGCTAGAGTAACCAATGAGCAGTTCTTC
>many|TRBV7-2|TRBJ1-1|NA
CASSFYTEAFF
TGTGCCAGCAGCTTCTACACTGAAGCTTTCTTT
>NA|TRBV5-1|TRBJ1-3|NA
CARNRGNRISGNTIYF
TGCGCCAGGAACCGGGGGAACAGGATCTCTGGAAACACCATATATTTT
>few|TRBV18|TRBJ1-1|NA
CASSPEDGEAFF
TGTGCCAGCTCACCGGAGGACGGTGAAGCTTTCTTT
>few|TRBV18|TRBJ1-6|NA
CASSPYLGVGNSPLHF
TGTGCCAGCTCACCATATCTGGGGGTCGGGAATTCACCCCTCCACTTT
>NA|TRBV5-6|TRBJ1-1|NA
CASTRLGNTEAFF
TGTGCCAGCACCCGGTTGGGGAACACTGAAGCTTTCTTT
>few|TRBV12-3/TRBV12-4|TRBJ2-5|NA
CASSPKGGETQYF
TGTGCCAGCAGCCCTAAAGGGGGGGAGACCCAGTACTTC
>NA|TRBV7-8|TRBJ2-1|TRBD2
CASSPGLAVNEQFF
TGTGCCAGCAGCCCGGGACTAGCGGTCAATGAGCAGTTCTTC
>NA|TRBV7-3|TRBJ2-5|NA
CASSLSGADETQYF
TGTGCCAGCAGCTTAAGCGGGGCGGATGAGACCCAGTACTTC
>few|TRBV2|TRBJ2-3|TRBD2
CASSELAGGTDTQYF
TGTGCCAGCAGTGAACTCGCGGGGGGGACAGATACGCAGTATTTT
>NA|TRBV27|TRBJ1-2|NA
CASRQTGRYGYTF
TGTGCCAGCAGACAGACAGGCCGATATGGCTACACCTTC
>NA|TRBV7-2|TRBJ2-1|NA
CASSLARAMGHEQFF
TGTGCCAGCAGCTTAGCTAGGGCCATGGGCCATGAGCAGTTCTTC
>NA|TRBV12-3/TRBV12-4|TRBJ2-1|NA
CASSIGQSYNEQFF
TGTGCCAGCAGTATAGGACAGTCCTACAATGAGCAGTTCTTC
>few|TRBV29-1|TRBJ1-5|TRBD1
CSVYTGVDEPQHF
TGCAGCGTTTATACAGGGGTCGACGAGCCCCAGCATTTT
>few|TRBV5-1|TRBJ1-4|NA
CASSPTLSVGGKLFF
TGCGCCAGCAGCCCGACCCTTTCCGTAGGGGGAAAACTGTTTTTT
>few|TRBV5-1|TRBJ2-1|TRBD1
CASNDRGHSYNEQFF
TGCGCCAGCAATGACAGGGGGCACTCCTACAATGAGCAGTTCTTC
>NA|TRBV6-5|TRBJ1-3|NA
CASSYVWGSGNTIYF
TGTGCCAGCAGTTACGTGTGGGGCTCTGGAAACACCATATATTTT
>few|TRBV6-1|TRBJ2-3|TRBD2
CASRETSGSTDTQYF
TGTGCCAGCAGGGAGACTAGCGGGAGCACAGATACGCAGTATTTT
>NA|TRBV7-2|TRBJ2-3|NA
CASSSKAPTDTQYF
TGTGCCAGCAGCTCAAAGGCCCCCACAGATACGCAGTATTTT
>NA|TRBV20-1|TRBJ2-1|TRBD2
CSASPILKRGGNEQFF
TGCAGTGCTTCCCCGATTTTGAAGCGGGGGGGCAATGAGCAGTTCTTC
>NA|TRBV7-8|TRBJ2-1|NA
CASTLGGTSLYNEQFF
TGTGCCAGCACCTTAGGAGGGACATCATTATACAATGAGCAGTTCTTC